Sequencing of this T cell receptor (beta chain) was carried out in a study of human T cells and chemical hapten exposure (dated by TCRdb to the early 2020s). With regard to the full study: For sensitization, 2% DPC in acetone was applied to a roughly 2 cm by roughly 2 cm area of upper inner arm skin. Weekly therapeutic DPC doses were additionally applied to the scalp of patients throughout the roughly 22-week study period. Patch testing was performed on the upper back with Finn chambers containing 0.01% DPC, and the patch tests were scored after 6 days according to International Contact Dermatitis Research Group standards. The mostly female patient cohort included alopecia areata with under or over 50% scalp involvement, alopecia totalis and alopecia universalis. Libraries were combined into a pool for sequencing, and differences in TCR yield between samples came mainly from small differences in library volumes within the pool. In alopecia patients, the study followed how the peripheral blood TCR repertoire changed in vivo over primary and secondary sensitization to diphenylcyclopropenone (DPC), a hapten. Blood was sampled from patients pre-sensitization (week 0) and at 2, 6 and about 24 weeks after DPC sensitization. Around 30 alopecia patients provided blood for TCR sequencing at one to four time points (pre-sensitization, 2, 6 and 24 weeks). Overall study outcomes, separate from this receptor: DPC sensitization did not change the number of TCRs with a frequency above 1 in 1000, and there was no evidence of changes in global repertoire structure. Repeated subsampling changed both the strength of the expansion versus patch-test correlation and the threshold at which that correlation became significant. Because every patient had alopecia, a presumed autoimmune disease, the patients' immune response might differ from that of healthy individuals. Significantly more large CDR3 similarity clusters were formed by expanded TCRs than by pre-sensitization or healthy control sets, consistent with antigen-driven responses. The number of PT1 expanded TCRs positively correlated with patch test score, significant at thresholds 8, 16 and 32 but not 4.

Receptor amplification or capture employed RACE. Sequencing took place on a NextSeq 500. Library preparation attached unique molecular identifiers to individual cDNA molecules for quantitative, reproducible TCR counting. Both TCR alpha and TCR beta chains were sequenced from each blood RNA sample. In the source study's methods: A median of approximately 100,000 TCRs per sample was observed, with a range of about 20,000 to 750,000. The Decombinator software suite was used to annotate the V, J and CDR3 of the TCR reads. For PS versus PT1 abundance plots, all samples were subsampled to the same number of TCRs (28,000). Expanded TCRs were defined as absent before sensitization and observed at least eight times at the 2-week time point. TCRdb cleaned the public reads at Q25 with fastp, built clones with MiXCR and kept in-frame beta chains. Each CDR3 protein gets just one entry, which takes the most common genes and DNA from the rows behind it. The V and J calls, along with clone size, are taken from TCRdb and not from the paper's own processing. This sample comprises 300,000 to 450,000 distinct CDR3 sequences, roughly 5% of them detected only once. The top ten clones comprise 2.6% of the sample.

The sample's time point label, decoded: pre-sensitization, week 0. The treatment or condition label on this specimen signifies: therapeutic diphenylcyclopropenone sensitization with weekly scalp DPC. At each patch-test visit, blood was drawn before the patch test was applied. Patients were eligible if aged 18 to 70, diagnosed with alopecia and judged suitable for DPC therapy, and pregnant patients were excluded. Total RNA was extracted from unfractionated whole blood collected in Tempus Blood RNA tubes. The germline ends are 7 bases apart after V is trimmed by 3 bases and J by 7 bases. Measured from the cysteine to the phenylalanine, the CDR3 is 12 residues long. The CDR3 DNA has 36 bases and is translated from base 1. There are many counts of this clonotype. Its antigen is unknown. No base qualities exist here, and no much larger clone lies one base off it.

This sample comprised whole blood, obtained in connection with sensitization to the hapten diphenylcyclopropenone (DPC). The chain is made from TRBV12-3 or TRBV12-4 and TRBJ1-5; a confident D gene designation cannot be given. The TCR sequence derives from a woman aged 50 to 65 with alopecia areata. Some clones in this sample may be carry-over from other donors' samples. The encoded CDR3 is CASSFGNQPQHF. The nucleotides read TGTGCCAGCAGTTTCGGGAACCAGCCCCAGCATTTT.